Sequencing of this T cell receptor (beta chain) was carried out in a study of Ad26.COV2.S vaccination and SARS-CoV-2 variants (dated by TCRdb to the early 2020s). Notes on the research overall: Vaccine-arm donors were drawn from COV1001, a multicentre, randomized, double-blind, placebo-controlled phase I-IIa trial of Ad26.COV2.S in healthy adults. Trial participants were randomized into five groups of five: low-dose or high-dose Ad26.COV2.S given once or twice, or placebo on both occasions. Ad26.COV2.S was administered intramuscularly at 5 x 10^10 or 1 x 10^11 viral particles, either as a single shot or as two shots given 56 days apart. The TCR-sequenced set comprised about 32 samples: roughly 19 Ad26.COV2.S vaccine recipients, 5 placebo recipients and 8 SARS-CoV-2 convalescent individuals. TCRbeta repertoire sequencing was used to assess the specificity and breadth of SARS-CoV-2-reactive T cell receptors after Ad26.COV2.S vaccination. Throughout the experiments and outcome assessment, investigators stayed blinded to trial group allocation. Here is what the overall study found, with its caveats: The authors noted that the TCR breadth and depth analyses may have underestimated total T cell responses. After vaccination, substantial breadth of spike-specific CD8+ and CD4+ T cell responses was reported. Spike-specific TCR breadth was higher in Ad26.COV2.S recipients than in placebo recipients (P = 0.0014). The study was not powered for comparison of responses between vaccine doses or regimens. Non-spike TCR breadth was comparable between vaccine and placebo recipients, consistent with the vaccine containing only spike.

The immunoSEQ Assay was used to sequence TCRbeta CDR3 regions. After extraction, genomic DNA underwent amplification by bias-controlled multiplex PCR, followed by high-throughput sequencing. The paper's data handling went like this. To quantify the absolute abundance of each unique TCRbeta CDR3 region, sequences were collapsed and filtered. Usable DNA was measured by amplifying reference genes present in all nucleated cells, and TCRbeta template counts were normalized to that usable DNA to estimate T cell fraction. Repertoire TCRs were annotated as SARS-CoV-2-specific by exact matching of V gene, CDR3 amino acid sequence and J gene to a known reactive TCR set. The reference SARS-CoV-2 TCR set was derived from MIRA and filtered for enrichment in COVID-19-positive ImmuneCODE repertoires, a step that removed public or cross-reactive TCRs. Based on the MIRA antigens, annotated TCRs were further analysed at the level of specific ORF or position within ORF. Breadth was defined as annotated unique rearrangements over total unique productive rearrangements; depth was the summed frequency of those rearrangements. TCR breadth was compared between groups using two-sided Wilcoxon rank-sum tests. The clones in this table, taken by TCRdb from immuneACCESS, are in-frame only. Not every clone is retained; where verified, under half of the shortfall comes from an unresolved V gene, and the cause of the rest is unknown. The DNA was the basis for D and trimming; V, J and clone size are from that table. This sample holds a few hundred thousand clones; 85% to 90% were observed only once. Approximately 5.8% of the sample is held by the ten biggest clonotypes.

Based on the germline V gene, the CDR1 and CDR2 sequences are MNHEY and SVGAGI. The V and J ends are trimmed by 2 bases and 4 bases, leaving 8 bases between them. The CDR3 spans 13 residues, from the cysteine through the phenylalanine. The kept DNA is CDR3 alone, 39 bases in frame from the first base. Turning to this clone: There is no known antigen for this receptor. Per-base qualities were not stored, and no clone one base away is much larger.

Per the publication, the treatment or condition label means: around 19 received Ad26.COV2.S at low or high dose, single or two shots; roughly 5 received placebo; per-sample allocation not given. For vaccine and placebo recipients, the sequenced repertoires came from samples collected on day 63 after the first injection. Between 29 July and 7 August 2020, Cohort 1b enrolled 25 adults aged 18-55 years at one site in Boston, USA. Ad26.COV2.S was a replication-incompetent adenovirus type 26 vector that expressed a prefusion-stabilized SARS-CoV-2 spike protein derived from the original Wuhan strain. The sequence came from a person between 18 and 60 years old who received the Ad26.COV2.S COVID-19 vaccine or a placebo. The source was peripheral blood, collected in a trial of Ad26.COV2.S vaccine versus placebo. Rearrangement joined TRBV6-5 to TRBJ2-5, with TRBD2 tentatively as D gene (6 bases match). The nucleotide sequence is given as TGTGCCAGCAGTTACGGAGGGATAGAGACCCAGTACTTC. Its translation is CASSYGGIETQYF.